This T cell receptor (beta chain) was profiled in a study of radiation and T cells in renal cell carcinoma. Turning to the study itself: Nephrectomy followed 15 Gy stereotactic body radiation by 4 weeks.

As to time point: blood 2 weeks post-SBRT. The sample's treatment: 15 Gy SBRT to primary tumor, nephrectomy 4 weeks later. General study points: No pretreatment tumor biopsies were available for baseline clonotypes.

CDR3 length equals 15 residues. Looked up from germline, CDR1 is PRHDT and CDR2 is FYEKMQ (reference sequence). The V end was cut by 2 bases, the J end by 1 base, with 12 bases between. Concerning this clone itself: As yet, its antigen is unknown.

Here immunoSEQ multiplex PCR was the method, and the copy in TCRdb shows in-frame clones only, minus some. The data contain 150,000 to 160,000 clones, roughly 89% of them singletons. The clonotype was recovered from a woman aged 50 to 60 with renal cell carcinoma. This specimen was blood, taken from a patient whose treatment included radiotherapy and nephrectomy. The gene calls are TRBV13 and TRBJ2-7, with D maybe TRBD2 (5 bases). This CDR3 is CASSLTPRGSYEQYF. The CDR3 DNA follows: TGTGCCAGCAGCTTAACCCCCCGGGGATCCTACGAGCAGTACTTC.